This TCR beta chain was profiled in a study of T cells in Graves' hyperthyroidism and ophthalmopathy. Overall study: Any treatment followed the collection of peripheral blood at initial diagnosis. Study-wide results and limits: Ophthalmopathy was distinguished from stable hyperthyroidism by 13 V-J signatures.

RNA transcripts provided the source from which TCR beta CDR3 regions were amplified. Researchers ran a first-round RT-PCR on the TCR CDR3 using the HTBI primer set. TCRdb reprocessed the multiplex PCR reads via MiXCR and lists one record per CDR3 protein. The sample consists of roughly 380,000 distinct CDR3 sequences, approximately 14% of them appearing once. Graves' hyperthyroidism was deemed stable given no ophthalmopathy progression within 18 months. The source of the PBMCs was 8.5 to 10 ml of fresh peripheral blood. This clonotype was counted ten times or more. Its antigen is not known. The sample was blood. The receptor comes from a woman aged 55-75 years with Graves' hyperthyroidism.

The CDR3 coding sequence is TGTGCCAGCAGCAGGGGTGCCAATCAGCCCCAGCATTTT. Its protein product is CASSRGANQPQHF. This chain connects TRBV11-3 to TRBJ1-5; possibly TRBD1 for D (5 bases). V was clipped by 5 bases and J by 3 bases, with 8 bases between them. Germline values: CDR1 SGHNT, CDR2 YENEEA. This CDR3 comprises 13 residues. Using reference TRBV11-3 and TRBJ1-5 for the parts outside the CDR3, the full variable domain is EAGVVQSPRYKIIEKKQPVAFWCNPISGHNTLYWYLQNLGQGPELLIRYENEEAVDDSQLPKDRFSAERLKGVDSTLKIQPAELGDSAVYLCASSRGANQPQHFGDGTRLSIL.